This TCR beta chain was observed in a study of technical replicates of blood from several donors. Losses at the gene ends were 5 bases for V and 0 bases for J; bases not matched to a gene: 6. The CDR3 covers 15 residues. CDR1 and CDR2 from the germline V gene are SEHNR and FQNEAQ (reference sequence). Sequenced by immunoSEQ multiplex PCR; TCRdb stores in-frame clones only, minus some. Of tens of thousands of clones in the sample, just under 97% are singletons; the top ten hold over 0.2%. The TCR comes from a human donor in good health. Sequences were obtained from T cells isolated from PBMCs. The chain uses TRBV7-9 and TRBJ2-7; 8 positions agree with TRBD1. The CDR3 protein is CASSQGQVSSYEQYF. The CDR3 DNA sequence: TGTGCCAGCAGCCAGGGACAGGTTAGCTCCTACGAGCAGTACTTC.